One and the same sample provided the 11 T cell receptor beta chains below, sequenced in a study of cytomegalovirus exposure and HLA in healthy donors. The PCR contained 60 Vbeta and 13 Jbeta primers. Repertoires were generated with immunoSEQ multiplex PCR, while TCRdb's copy carries only in-frame clones and drops some. Among approximately 150,000 clones, around 86% were seen once, and the ten largest hold 3.5% to 5%. Specimen: PBMCs. The receptor source for this set is a man aged 45-65 years in good health and CMV-seropositive.

The chain has TRBV6-1 and TRBJ2-7, with 7 nucleotides matching TRBD1. This CDR3 has 14 residues. With V trimmed by 6 bases and J by 2 bases, 7 bases remained unmatched. Germline lookup yields CDR1 MNHNS and CDR2 SASEGT. CDR3 region: CASRDRDSTYEQYF. CDR3 nucleotide sequence: TGTGCCAGCAGGGACCGGGACAGCACCTACGAGCAGTACTTC.

The rearrangement joins TRBV7-8 to TRBJ2-5, with 11 bases identical to TRBD2. Germline CDR1 is SGHVS and CDR2 is FQNEAQ. With 4 bases clipped from V and 0 bases from J, the junction kept 4 bases outside the gene matches. This CDR3 has 16 amino acids. DNA for the CDR3: TGTGCCAGCAGCTCCAGACTAGCGGGGTACCAAGAGACCCAGTACTTC. Protein: CASSSRLAGYQETQYF.

This chain joins TRBV20-1 and TRBJ1-2; 7 positions match TRBD1. This CDR3 comprises 11 residues. J gave up 7 bases and V 6 bases, and 5 bases lay outside the gene matches. Germline CDR1 is DFQATT and CDR2 is SNEGSKA (reference sequence). CDR3 coding DNA: TGCAGTGCAGACAGGGTTCCTGGCTACACCTTC. Its protein product is CSADRVPGYTF.

The chain has TRBV11-2 and TRBJ1-2; 8 positions agree with TRBD1. Germline V gene data show CDR1 as SGHAT and CDR2 as FQNNGV. V gave up 4 bases and J gave up 7 bases; unmatched junction bases: 11. The CDR3 covers 15 residues. CDR3 bases: TGTGCCAGCAGCTGGGACTGGACAGGGAGTAGTGGCTACACCTTC. This gives the protein CASSWDWTGSSGYTF.

The chain recombines TRBV18 with TRBJ2-2; D is ambiguous. CDR1 and CDR2 (germline): KGHSH, LQKENI. There are 16 residues in the CDR3. Trimming removed 3 bases at V and 0 bases at J, with 11 bases between. The CDR3 nucleotides read TGTGCCAGCTCACCGCTGGTTACAGCGAACACCGGGGAGCTGTTTTTT. Its translation: CASSPLVTANTGELFF.

The rearrangement joins TRBV19 to TRBJ2-7; 8 bases match TRBD2. The CDR3 has 15 amino acids. V lost 6 bases, J lost 0 bases, and 7 bases stayed unmatched. CDR1 is LNHDA, CDR2 SQIVND, per germline (reference sequence). CDR3 in amino acids: CASREALAGSYEQYF. CDR3 in DNA: TGTGCCAGTAGGGAGGCGCTAGCGGGCTCCTACGAGCAGTACTTC.

This chain links TRBV6-1 with TRBJ1-6, with 7 bases matching TRBD1. This CDR3 region has 14 residues. V shed 6 bases and J 4 bases; nucleotides not matched to a gene: 3. The germline CDR1 and CDR2 sequences are MNHNS and SASEGT. The CDR3 nucleotides are TGTGCCAGCAGCAGACAGGGTTATAATTCACCCCTCCACTTT. Translation gives CASSRQGYNSPLHF.

The V and J genes are TRBV6-5 and TRBJ2-1; 7 bases map to TRBD2. The V gene's germline CDR1 is MNHEY and CDR2 SVGAGI. Unmatched junction bases numbered 8, after V lost 2 bases and J lost 4 bases. The CDR3 is 16 amino acids. The CDR3: CASSYHPAGEYNEQFF. The CDR3 nucleotides read TGTGCCAGCAGTTACCATCCGGCGGGAGAATACAATGAGCAGTTCTTC.

The chain employs TRBV30 and TRBJ2-3; D remains unclear. Looked up from germline, CDR1 is GTSNPN and CDR2 is SVGIG (reference sequence). The CDR3 runs to 12 residues. CDR3 sequence reads: CAASVDTDTQYF. The CDR3 DNA follows: TGTGCGGCTTCCGTTGACACAGATACGCAGTATTTT.

The chain joins TRBV28 to TRBJ2-1, with TRBD2 identical over 9 bases. J was trimmed by 5 bases and V by 6 bases; bases with no gene match: 8. This CDR3 has 15 residues. Germline-derived CDR1 and CDR2 are MDHEN and SYDVKM. Here the CDR3 DNA reads TGTGCCAGCAGGGCCGCTAGCGGGGTTAACAATGAGCAGTTCTTC. Its protein is CASRAASGVNNEQFF.

The genes are TRBV28 and TRBJ1-6, with 9 bases matching TRBD1. Per the germline V gene, CDR1 is MDHEN and CDR2 is SYDVKM. The junction had 7 bases not matched to a gene; V was cut back by 2 bases and J by 5 bases. The CDR3 covers 17 residues. CDR3 amino acids: CASSLPGQGGNNSPLHF. DNA of the CDR3: TGTGCCAGCAGTTTACCGGGACAGGGAGGTAATAATTCACCCCTCCACTTT.